These 12 T cell receptor beta chains were all obtained from the same sample, sequenced in a study of blood T cells in healthy people across ages. Primed by a sample-barcoded 5' primer and a J-beta primer mix, a second PCR proceeded for roughly 7 to 12 cycles. TCRdb processed the 5' RACE reads anew with MiXCR; each CDR3 protein has one entry. The sample consists of 750,000 to 1,000,000 distinct CDR3 sequences, 25% to 30% of them appearing once. This sample was also put to use in a study of T cells of mothers and their children.

Sequenced sample: blood. Receptors originate from a woman between 40 and 55 years old in good health.

The chain links TRBV27 to TRBJ1-2; 10 bases are shared with TRBD1. Trimming at V came to 2 bases and at J to 2 bases, leaving 5 bases not matched to a gene. From germline, CDR1 is MNHEY and CDR2 SMNVEV (reference sequence). The CDR3 covers 16 residues. This CDR3 reads CASSLRGTGDNYGYTF. DNA of the CDR3: TGTGCCAGCAGTTTAAGAGGGACAGGGGACAACTATGGCTACACCTTC.

This clonotype was seen more than once but under ten times. The chain couples TRBV7-2 to TRBJ1-6; possibly TRBD1 for D (6 bases). V gave up 0 bases and J gave up 4 bases, with 16 bases separating them. The CDR3 runs to 18 residues. CDR1 and CDR2 from the germline V gene are SGHTA and FQGNSA. The CDR3 DNA sequence: TGTGCCAGCAGCTTAGCGCTTTCGGGCAGGGGATATAATTCACCCCTCCACTTT. This gives the protein CASSLALSGRGYNSPLHF.

This clonotype was observed a single time. The rearrangement links TRBV7-9 to TRBJ2-7; TRBD1 matches at 7 bases. The CDR3 length is 14 residues. CDR1 is SEHNR and CDR2 is FQNEAQ in the germline V gene (reference sequence). The V segment lost 5 bases and the J segment 10 bases; nucleotides outside the gene matches: 14. The CDR3 coding sequence is TGTGCCAGCAGCCCCCAGGGGGTTGGAAACACTCAGTACTTC. Translated, it gives CASSPQGVGNTQYF.

The rearrangement uses TRBV20-1 and TRBJ2-1; 9 bases are shared with TRBD2. This CDR3 is built from 15 residues. V lost 6 bases and J lost 5; bases outside the gene matches: 11. The germline V gene encodes CDR1 DFQATT and CDR2 SNEGSKA (reference sequence). This CDR3 is CSALDAGGGNNEQFF. The CDR3 bases are TGCAGTGCCCTAGATGCGGGGGGGGGAAACAATGAGCAGTTCTTC.

This clonotype has just one count. Germline and junction disagree at one end, which may indicate a read error. The CDR3 spells CASSGRQGAGGTEVFF. Written as DNA, the CDR3 is TGTGCCAGCAGCGGCAGACAGGGGGCCGGGGGCACTGAAGTTTTCTTT. V and J are TRBV7-2 and TRBJ1-1; 10 bases are shared with TRBD1. The germline CDR1 and CDR2 sequences are SGHTA and FQGNSA. CDR3 length: 16 residues.

The V gene is TRBV30, the J gene TRBJ2-5; TRBD1 might be the D (6 bases). The J call may not be correct, given that the DNA end is closer to TRBJ2-7. Germline assignment: CDR1 GTSNPN and CDR2 SVGIG (reference sequence). The CDR3 is 15 residues long. In nucleotides, the CDR3 is TGTGCCGGGACAAAGCCGGCAGTGGGACCCTACGAGCAGTACTTC. It is translated as CAGTKPAVGPYEQYF.

This chain connects TRBV6-1 to TRBJ1-1; no clear D gene. V dropped 2 bases and J dropped 0 bases, with 10 bases sitting between them. The CDR3 length is 15 residues. The germline CDR1 and CDR2 sequences are MNHNS and SASEGT. CDR3 protein: CASSEHGQMNTEAFF. The CDR3 DNA reads TGTGCCAGCAGTGAACATGGTCAGATGAACACTGAAGCTTTCTTT.

The rearrangement joins TRBV6-6 to TRBJ2-5, with D perhaps matching TRBD1 (7 bases). The CDR3 runs to 15 residues. The V and J ends lost 4 bases and 3 bases respectively, with 15 bases between them. Germline V CDR1 and CDR2: MNHNY, SVGAGI (reference sequence). CDR3: CASSSPGDSEETQYF. As DNA, the CDR3 is TGTGCCAGCAGTTCGCCGGGGGACAGCGAAGAGACCCAGTACTTC.

In its sample, this clonotype was seen a few times. A much more abundant neighbour one base away suggests this may be a read error. V and J are TRBV6-5 and TRBJ2-1; the match to TRBD2 covers 8 bases. The germline V gene encodes CDR1 MNHEY and CDR2 SVGAGI. The CDR3 runs to 15 residues. Unmatched junction bases numbered 11, after V lost 5 bases and J lost 8 bases. The CDR3 reads CASSRSGREVDEQFF. The DNA for the CDR3 is TGTGCCAGCAGTCGGTCGGGGCGGGAGGTCGATGAGCAGTTCTTC.

In this sample, this clonotype turned up many times. The chain carries TRBV28 and TRBJ2-7, with D possibly being TRBD1 (6 bases). This CDR3 is 14 amino acids long. CDR1 is MDHEN and CDR2 is SYDVKM in the germline V gene. The ends were cut back, 10 bases at V and 3 bases at J, with 19 bases in the middle. As DNA, the CDR3 is TGTGCCACCCTGCCCGGACAGTCACTCTACGAGCAGTACTTC. Protein product: CATLPGQSLYEQYF.

This clonotype has only a few counts. The chain is built from TRBV25-1 and TRBJ2-3; D might be TRBD1 (5 bases). The germline CDR1 and CDR2 sequences are MGHDK and SYGVNS. The CDR3 consists of 14 residues. With 2 bases removed from V and 2 bases from J, the gap between germline ends came to 8 bases. The CDR3 protein is CASSEQGATDTQYF. CDR3 nucleotide sequence: TGTGCCAGCAGTGAACAGGGCGCCACAGATACGCAGTATTTT.

This clonotype is deemed medium-sized. The V gene is TRBV5-1, the J gene TRBJ2-7; D is perhaps TRBD2 (5 bases). The germline gives CDR1 SGHRS, CDR2 YFSETQ. Trimming stripped 4 bases from V and 0 bases from J, with 11 bases between. This CDR3 comprises 14 residues. The DNA for the CDR3 is TGCGCCAGCAGCCCGGACGGGAACTCCTACGAGCAGTACTTC. Amino acid sequence: CASSPDGNSYEQYF.